Sequencing of this T cell receptor (beta chain) was carried out in a study of blood T cell repertoires in COVID-19. Adults between about 18 and 89 years of age took part from more than 20 US areas. Assignments of participants to cohorts depended upon their own reported clinical history. People in the exposed group encountered a COVID-19 case within 2 weeks before entering the study. This CDR3 has 13 amino acids. J lost 6 bases, V lost 8 bases, and 3 bases had no gene match. Data came from immunoSEQ multiplex PCR; TCRdb stores just in-frame clones and leaves some out. The table includes 300,000 to 350,000 clones, about 88% detected once.

The clonotype comes from a woman younger than 45 who had been exposed to COVID-19. The rearrangement uses TRBV12-3 or TRBV12-4 and TRBJ1-4; 10 positions match TRBD1. The specimen was PBMCs or T cells enriched from blood (not recorded which). The CDR3 here is CASSGTGDEKLFF. DNA for the CDR3: TGTGCCAGCTCCGGGACAGGGGATGAAAAACTGTTTTTT.